One and the same sample provided the 2 T cell receptor beta chains below, sequenced in a study of CDR3 diversity in severe acne. One entry per CDR3 protein, called by TCRdb with MiXCR from the PCR reads. The sample includes more than 85,000 distinct CDR3 sequences, 45% to 55% seen only once; the top ten take 10%. Sequencing input: blood. The receptors come from a male donor in good health, serving as a control.

This clonotype showed up many times. The chain is built from TRBV7-3 and TRBJ2-2; no definite D call. The CDR3 contains 13 residues. CDR1 and CDR2 from the germline V gene are SGHTA and FQGTGA. Trimming removed 8 bases at V and 1 base at J, with 8 bases between. The CDR3 DNA is TGTGCCAGCCAGGAGCAGAACACCGGGGAGCTGTTTTTT. Amino acid sequence: CASQEQNTGELFF. The full variable domain, in which reference TRBV7-3 and TRBJ2-2 provide the parts outside the CDR3, is GAGVSQTPSNKVTEKGKYVELRCDPISGHTALYWYRQSLGQGPEFLIYFQGTGAADDSGLPNDRFFAVRPEGSVSTLKIQRTERGDSAVYLCASQEQNTGELFFGEGSRLTVL.

The chain uses TRBV13 and TRBJ2-7; D is uncertain. Trimming shortened V by 3 bases and J by 0 bases, and 6 bases separated the two germline ends. This CDR3 is built from 13 residues. The germline gives CDR1 PRHDT, CDR2 FYEKMQ (reference sequence). The CDR3 protein is CASSLRSSYEQYF. CDR3 DNA: TGTGCCAGCAGCTTGCGGAGCTCCTACGAGCAGTACTTC.